Listed below are T cell receptor beta chains from one sample, sequenced in a study of blood T cell repertoires in COVID-19. Measured with immunoSEQ multiplex PCR; TCRdb has only the in-frame clones, and not every one. This sample carries almost 80,000 clones, around 84% of them seen once, and the ten largest clones take under 45%. Sequencing used peripheral blood. The receptors originated from a woman in her sixties or seventies with acute or convalescent COVID-19. Both conserved end residues are part of each CDR3. The order of the fields is J gene, D gene, clone size, V gene, CDR3 DNA, CDR3 protein. A D gene is named only where the DNA matches it firmly. Part of the rows lack a size; the others show once, few, many or a class for expanded clones.

TRBJ1-3	TRBD1	few	TRBV30	TGTGCCTCCGGACAGGGATCGGGAAACACCATATATTTT	CASGQGSGNTIYF
TRBJ2-2	TRBD2	few	TRBV5-1	TGCGCCAGCAGTTGGACTAGCAGTGCCTCGAACACCGGGGAGCTGTTTTTT	CASSWTSSASNTGELFF
TRBJ2-1	TRBD2	-	TRBV9	TGTGCCAGCAGCGCGAGTGGGACTAGCGGTGGCAATGAGCAGTTCTTC	CASSASGTSGGNEQFF
TRBJ2-1	TRBD2	-	TRBV10-1	TGCGCCAGCAGTGACCCTGGGACTAGCGGGAGGGATGAGCAGTTCTTC	CASSDPGTSGRDEQFF
TRBJ2-7	TRBD1	-	TRBV19	TGTGCCAGTAGACCCGAGGGGGCCCGCTCCTACGAGCAGTACTTC	CASRPEGARSYEQYF
TRBJ2-2	TRBD2	once	TRBV2	TGTGCCAGCATTTTCTCCGGGACTAGGGGCACCGGGGAGCTGTTTTTT	CASIFSGTRGTGELFF
TRBJ2-1	TRBD2	once	TRBV27	TGTGCCAGCAGTCCTTTAGCGGGACCGTGGAATGAGCAGTTCTTC	CASSPLAGPWNEQFF
TRBJ2-2	TRBD1	-	TRBV28	TGTGCCAGCAGACAGGGACAGGGGGGTAACACCGGGGAGCTGTTTTTT	CASRQGQGGNTGELFF
TRBJ1-2	TRBD1	-	TRBV27	TGTGCCAGCAGGGATTCGTCGGGACAGGGGACGCACTATGGCTACACCTTC	CASRDSSGQGTHYGYTF
TRBJ2-3	TRBD1	-	TRBV6-5	TGTGCCAGCACGGGACAGCCTGGCACAGATACGCAGTATTTT	CASTGQPGTDTQYF
TRBJ2-7	-	-	TRBV7-9	TGTGCCAGCAGCCCCGGGACATCCTACGAGCAGTACTTC	CASSPGTSYEQYF
TRBJ2-2	-	-	TRBV4-1	TGCGCCAGCAGCCAAGTACGGACACTTTCGAACACCGGGGAGCTGTTTTTT	CASSQVRTLSNTGELFF
TRBJ1-4	-	-	TRBV12-3/TRBV12-4	TGTGCCAGCAGTTTGGGGGCGGAAAAACTGTTTTTT	CASSLGAEKLFF
TRBJ2-1	-	-	TRBV7-2	TGTGCCAGCAGCTCCAGACTAAGTGTGGGTAATGAGCAGTTCTTC	CASSSRLSVGNEQFF
TRBJ1-6	TRBD1	-	TRBV27	TGTGCCAGCAGTTTACGGACAGGGGGGAATTCACCCCTCCACTTT	CASSLRTGGNSPLHF
TRBJ2-1	TRBD2	-	TRBV5-1	TGCGCCAGCAGTTTGGCTAGCGGGTACAATGAGCAGTTCTTC	CASSLASGYNEQFF
TRBJ2-1	-	once	TRBV7-8	TGTGCCAGCAGCGAGCAGGAACGATACAATGAGCAGTTCTTC	CASSEQERYNEQFF
TRBJ2-1	TRBD2	many	TRBV5-1	TGCGCCAGCAGCTTGGAGGCTAGCGGCCCCTACAATGAGCAGTTCTTC	CASSLEASGPYNEQFF
TRBJ2-3	TRBD2	-	TRBV14	TGTGCCAGCAGCCGCCGACTAGCGGGGGGGGCAGATACGCAGTATTTT	CASSRRLAGGADTQYF
TRBJ1-2	TRBD1	-	TRBV5-1	TGCGCCAGCAGCATCGGACAGGGGGCGCAGGGCTACACCTTC	CASSIGQGAQGYTF
TRBJ2-7	TRBD2	-	TRBV3-1/TRBV3-2	TGTGCCAGCACTAGCAAGAGCGGGATTATGTACTTC	CASTSKSGIMYF
TRBJ2-7	-	-	TRBV10-3	TGTGCCATCAGTGACCAGTTAACGCAGTACTTC	CAISDQLTQYF